Following are 6 T cell receptor beta chains from one sample sequenced in a study of blood T cell repertoires in COVID-19. The repertoire was sequenced with immunoSEQ multiplex PCR; TCRdb's copy has only in-frame clones and lacks some. Of 35,000 to 50,000 clones listed, around 88% are singletons. Sequenced: peripheral blood. The receptors here all came from a human donor in a cohort sampled during active COVID-19.

The rearrangement uses TRBV9 and TRBJ2-7, with 15 bases aligning to TRBD2. The CDR3 is 16 amino acids. From germline, CDR1 is SGDLS and CDR2 YYNGEE. V shed 4 bases, J shed 6 bases, and the junction held 8 bases outside the gene matches. CDR3 coding DNA: TGTGCCAGCAGCCCGAAGGAGGGACTAGCGGGAGGCGAGCAGTACTTC. Translating gives CASSPKEGLAGGEQYF.

The V and J genes are TRBV3-1 (or the pseudogene TRBV3-2) and TRBJ1-2; perhaps TRBD1 as D (6 bases). The CDR3 is 12 residues long. V lost 7 bases, J lost 10 bases, and 16 bases lay in between. In germline, CDR1 is LGHDT, CDR2 YNNKEL (reference sequence). The CDR3 bases are TGTGCCAGCACTTCGAAGACAGGTCCCTACACCTTC. Protein product: CASTSKTGPYTF.

The chain carries TRBV10-3 and TRBJ1-1, with TRBD1 identical over 11 bases. Trimming removed 6 bases from V and 6 bases from J; junction bases left unmatched: 6. CDR3 size: 14 residues. Germline CDR1 reads ENHRY; CDR2 reads SYGVKD. The CDR3 DNA sequence: TGTGCCATCAGGCCGGGACAGGGGGGAGCTGAAGCTTTCTTT. Translating gives CAIRPGQGGAEAFF.

This clone appeared once. The J gene is TRBJ1-1, the V gene TRBV5-4; no clear D. Trimming removed 1 base at V and 0 bases at J, with 10 bases between. Germline lookup yields CDR1 SGHNT and CDR2 YYREEE (reference sequence). The CDR3 loop spans 15 amino acids. This CDR3 is CASSLQSGVNTEAFF. The CDR3, as DNA: TGTGCCAGCAGCTTGCAGTCCGGAGTGAACACTGAAGCTTTCTTT.

The chain uses TRBV7-9 and TRBJ1-1; 7 nucleotides line up with TRBD1. V was pared by 4 bases and J by 3 bases, with 14 bases of the junction left unmatched. Germline values: CDR1 SEHNR, CDR2 FQNEAQ (reference sequence). The CDR3 runs 17 residues. CDR3 amino acids: CASSSPGTAYRDTEAFF. As DNA, the CDR3 is TGTGCCAGCAGCTCCCCCGGGACAGCATATCGGGACACTGAAGCTTTCTTT.

V gene TRBV7-9 combines with J gene TRBJ1-1; TRBD1 is a possible D gene (6 bases). The CDR3 has 16 amino acids. CDR1 SEHNR and CDR2 FQNEAQ come from the germline V gene (reference sequence). Trimming left V 1 base short and J 1 base short, with 13 bases between. In DNA, the CDR3 is TGTGCCAGCAGCTTAGTGGTGGGGGCTGGGAACACTGAAGCTTTCTTT. Amino acid sequence: CASSLVVGAGNTEAFF.